This entry lists 11 T cell receptor beta chains sequenced from one sample in a study of T cell changes during pregnancy in multiple sclerosis (dated by TCRdb to between 2018 and 2021). Library method: the immunoSEQ multiplex PCR assay. What TCRdb holds here is the immuneACCESS table cut down to in-frame rearrangements. Part of the clones is not present; checked against another copy, under half of the missing clones reflect an unresolved V gene, and the others are unexplained. For this sample the table gives some 68,000 clones, of which 90% to 95% were detected only once. The ten most abundant clones make up 1.3% of the sample. The source material was peripheral blood, sampled in the second trimester of pregnancy. The receptor source for this set is a female donor in good health, enrolled as a control in a pregnancy study.

V usage is TRBV19 and J usage is TRBJ1-1; TRBD1 agrees at 11 bases. This CDR3 has 17 amino acids. CDR1 LNHDA and CDR2 SQIVND come from the germline V gene (reference sequence). V shed 4 bases and J 0 bases; nucleotides not matched to a gene: 7. The CDR3 DNA reads TGTGCCAGTAGTACCCGGACAGGGGGCTACATGAACACTGAAGCTTTCTTT. It is translated as CASSTRTGGYMNTEAFF.

The V and J genes are TRBV5-1 and TRBJ1-1, with D possibly matching TRBD1 (5 bases). This CDR3 contains 14 residues. Germline CDR1 is SGHRS and CDR2 is YFSETQ. Trimming removed 2 bases at V and 0 bases at J, with 8 bases between. DNA of the CDR3: TGCGCCAGCAGCTTTGGACAAATGAACACTGAAGCTTTCTTT. It specifies CASSFGQMNTEAFF.

This clone was seen only once. The rearrangement links TRBV6-5 to TRBJ2-7; 9 bases line up with TRBD2. The CDR3 extends over 14 amino acids. J was trimmed by 3 bases and V by 6 bases; bases with no gene match: 6. From germline, CDR1 is MNHEY and CDR2 SVGAGI. The DNA of the CDR3 is TGTGCCAGCAGCACTAGCGGGCCTTTCTACGAGCAGTACTTC. Its protein is CASSTSGPFYEQYF.

This clone was counted only a few times. The gene calls are TRBV10-3 and TRBJ1-1; 8 bases line up with TRBD1. Germline trimming cut 6 bases from V and 0 bases from J; bases unmatched to any gene: 3. The CDR3 is made up of 14 amino acids. The germline gives CDR1 ENHRY, CDR2 SYGVKD. CDR3 DNA sequence: TGTGCCATCAGCAAGACAGGGGTGAACACTGAAGCTTTCTTT. Translated, it gives CAISKTGVNTEAFF.

As to this clone: At one of its ends the junction is not consistent with the germline gene, which may arise from a read error. The rearrangement links TRBV6-1 to TRBJ1-5; 7 nucleotides match TRBD1. Germline CDR1 MNHNS, CDR2 SASEGT. The CDR3 has 12 residues. CDR3: CASNQAGQPQGF. CDR3 nucleotides: TGTGCCAGCAATCAAGCGGGACAGCCTCAGGGTTTT.

The V call is TRBV7-3, the J call TRBJ2-1; 7 positions agree with TRBD2. After removal of 5 bases from V and 4 bases from J, the junction contained 5 bases not matched to a gene. Germline CDR1 SGHTA, CDR2 FQGTGA. This CDR3 spans 14 amino acids. CDR3 amino acids: CASSRGDGYNEQFF. In DNA form, the CDR3 reads TGTGCCAGCAGCCGGGGGGACGGATACAATGAGCAGTTCTTC.

This chain joins TRBV7-6 and TRBJ2-1; TRBD2 matches at 13 bases. The CDR3 sequence is 16 residues long. The V gene end was trimmed by 7 bases and the J gene end by 7 bases; junction bases not matched to a gene: 10. Germline CDR1 reads SGHVS; CDR2 reads FNYEAQ. CDR3 amino acids: CASTPEGLAGINEQFF. In nucleotides, the CDR3 is TGTGCCAGCACGCCGGAGGGACTAGCGGGAATTAATGAGCAGTTCTTC.

V and J are TRBV5-1 and TRBJ2-1; TRBD1 matches 7 bases. J was trimmed by 3 bases and V by 1 base; bases with no gene match: 4. This CDR3 comprises 15 residues. CDR1 SGHRS and CDR2 YFSETQ come from the germline V gene. This chain's CDR3 is CASSLTGQDYNEQFF. The CDR3 coding sequence is TGCGCCAGCAGCTTGACCGGACAGGACTACAATGAGCAGTTCTTC.

J is TRBJ2-3 and V is TRBV5-1; perhaps TRBD2 as D (6 bases). Between the trimmed V and J ends, which lost 4 bases and 6 bases, there was a span of 15 bases. Germline V lookup: CDR1 SGHRS, CDR2 YFSETQ. The CDR3 extends over 14 amino acids. The CDR3 sequence: CASSPGAPRDTQYF. CDR3 DNA: TGCGCCAGCAGCCCGGGAGCTCCAAGGGATACGCAGTATTTT.

This chain connects TRBV19 to TRBJ2-1, with 7 bases lining up with TRBD1. The V and J ends lost 1 base and 0 bases, in that order; junction bases with no gene match: 6. From germline, CDR1 is LNHDA and CDR2 SQIVND (reference sequence). CDR3 length: 17 amino acids. The CDR3 protein is CASSIGSRGSSYNEQFF. For the CDR3, the DNA is TGTGCCAGTAGTATAGGCAGCAGGGGGAGCTCCTACAATGAGCAGTTCTTC.

V and J are TRBV4-1 and TRBJ2-5; no reliable D call. The CDR3 is 12 amino acids. CDR1 and CDR2 (germline): MGHRA, YSYEKL. Trimming took 3 bases from V and 2 from J, leaving 4 bases between them. The CDR3 nucleotides are TGCGCCAGCAGCCATACTCAAGAGACCCAGTACTTC. Protein sequence: CASSHTQETQYF.